These T cell receptor beta chains were read from a single sample in a study of cytomegalovirus exposure and HLA in healthy donors. The protocol was immunoSEQ multiplex PCR, while the TCRdb copy is restricted to in-frame clones and leaves out a portion. Of about 260,000 clones listed, about four fifths were seen once; the top ten hold roughly 2%. What was sequenced was PBMCs. The receptors were gathered from a middle-aged woman in good health and CMV-seropositive. Both conserved end residues are part of each CDR3. D genes are given only for firm matches. Clone sizes are given selectively: once, few, many, or a class where the clone is expanded.

D | J | size | V | DNA | CDR3
TRBD2 | TRBJ2-6 | - | TRBV7-6 | TGTGCCAGCAGCTCCCCGGGGGGGACTGGGGCCAACGTCCTGACTTTC | CASSSPGGTGANVLTF
TRBD1 | TRBJ1-2 | - | TRBV28 | TGTGCCAGCAGTTTAACCTGGACAGGGAACGGCTACACCTTC | CASSLTWTGNGYTF
TRBD1 | TRBJ1-2 | - | TRBV5-1 | TGCGCCAGCAGCCCGGGACAGAGCCTCTATGGCTACACCTTC | CASSPGQSLYGYTF
- | TRBJ1-1 | - | TRBV18 | TGTACCAGCTCACTATCGCGGCAGCCCTCTGAAGCTTTCTTT | CTSSLSRQPSEAFF
TRBD1 | TRBJ1-6 | - | TRBV6-6 | TGTGCCAGCAGTCGGGACAGGGGAGACTCACCCCTCCACTTT | CASSRDRGDSPLHF
TRBD2 | TRBJ2-1 | - | TRBV6-5 | TGTGCCAGCAGTCACCACGCGGGAGAAGGGAATGAGCAGTTCTTC | CASSHHAGEGNEQFF
TRBD1 | TRBJ2-1 | - | TRBV30 | TGTGCCTGGAGAGACCGGGACAGGGGAAACAATGAGCAGTTCTTC | CAWRDRDRGNNEQFF
- | TRBJ2-7 | - | TRBV7-2 | TGTGCCAGCAGCTTAGCGGGGGGTACTAGCCTCTTCCACGAGCAGTACTTC | CASSLAGGTSLFHEQYF
- | TRBJ2-7 | once | TRBV19 | TGTGCCAGTAGTATTTCTGGCACCTCCTACGAGCAGTACTTC | CASSISGTSYEQYF
TRBD1 | TRBJ1-4 | - | TRBV30 | TGTGCCTATGACGACAGGGGGTTTAATGAAAAACTGTTTTTT | CAYDDRGFNEKLFF
- | TRBJ2-5 | - | TRBV5-1 | TGCGCCAGCAGCTTGGCTCCGGGAGAAGAGACCCAGTACTTC | CASSLAPGEETQYF
TRBD1 | TRBJ2-7 | - | TRBV19 | TGTGCCAGTAGTACCCGGACAGGTAGCTCCTACGAGCAGTACTTC | CASSTRTGSSYEQYF
- | TRBJ1-3 | few | TRBV30 | TGTGCCTGGAGTGTGACAGGAAACACCATATATTTT | CAWSVTGNTIYF
- | TRBJ2-5 | - | TRBV5-1 | TGCGCCAGCAGCTTGCCGGGATCAGAGACCCAGTACTTC | CASSLPGSETQYF
TRBD2 | TRBJ2-1 | - | TRBV30 | TGTGCCTGGAGTCTGATCACTAGCGGGAGGGCCAATGAGCAGTTCTTC | CAWSLITSGRANEQFF
TRBD2 | TRBJ2-5 | - | TRBV11-3 | TGTGCCAGCAGCACGGGGACTAGCGGGAGGGGGCCAGAGACCCAGTACTTC | CASSTGTSGRGPETQYF
TRBD1 | TRBJ2-2 | - | TRBV27 | TGTGCCAGCAGCCTGGGACAGGGGGAGGTCGGGGAGCTGTTTTTT | CASSLGQGEVGELFF
TRBD2 | TRBJ2-3 | few | TRBV10-3 | TGTGCCATCAGTGACTGGACTAGCGGGAGAGGCGCAGATACGCAGTATTTT | CAISDWTSGRGADTQYF
TRBD2 | TRBJ2-1 | - | TRBV29-1 | TGCAGCGTCCGACTAGCGTTCCCCAACAATGAGCAGTTCTTC | CSVRLAFPNNEQFF
- | TRBJ2-1 | - | TRBV5-1 | TGCGCCAGCAGCCCCCTCAGCGTCTCCTACAATGAGCAGTTCTTC | CASSPLSVSYNEQFF
- | TRBJ2-7 | - | TRBV5-6 | TGTGCCAGCAGGAACGACAGACCCGACGAGCAGTACTTC | CASRNDRPDEQYF